These T cell receptor beta chains were read from a single sample in a study of OX40 agonist ivuxolimab in advanced cancers. This table comes from immunoSEQ multiplex PCR, and its TCRdb copy is limited to in-frame clones, with some not included. The sample has approximately 26,000 clones; approximately 84% are singletons. The material sequenced was CD4+ or CD8+ T cells sorted from blood, taken in a trial of the OX40 agonist ivuxolimab. The receptor set was obtained from an adult with an advanced solid tumor such as melanoma, head and neck, liver or kidney cancer. CDR3s include the opening cysteine and the closing phenylalanine or tryptophan. D genes are given only for firm matches. Clone size is stated in some rows and not others, as once, few, many or a class when expanded.

>.|TRBV7-6|TRBJ1-1|.
TGTGCCAGCAGCTTCCTAGAACCGGGGCTTGAAGCTTTCTTT
CASSFLEPGLEAFF
>.|TRBV5-8|TRBJ2-1|.
TGTGCCAGCAGCTTGGCCTTTGATGAGCAGTTCTTC
CASSLAFDEQFF
>.|TRBV6-1|TRBJ2-5|TRBD2
TGTGCCAGCAGTGAAGCGATGGGGACTAGCGGGAGGGCCTGGCAAGAGACCCAGTACTTC
CASSEAMGTSGRAWQETQYF
>few|TRBV7-3|TRBJ2-7|.
TGTGCCAGCAGCTTAGCAACCTCCTACGAGCAGTACTTC
CASSLATSYEQYF
>.|TRBV6-6|TRBJ1-2|.
TGTGCCAGCAGTCCCTACAGTCATGATGGCTACACCTTC
CASSPYSHDGYTF
>.|TRBV19|TRBJ2-5|.
TGTGCCAGTAGGGAAAAAGAGACCCAGTACTTC
CASREKETQYF
>.|TRBV7-9|TRBJ2-1|.
TGTGCCAGCAGCCCCGTTGAAGGTGCGGATTACAATGAGCAGTTCTTC
CASSPVEGADYNEQFF
>once|TRBV7-3|TRBJ2-7|.
TGTGCCAGCAGCCTTTCCATCTCCTACGAGCAGTACTTC
CASSLSISYEQYF
>.|TRBV28|TRBJ2-1|TRBD2
TGTGCCAGCAGTTTGGGACTAGCGGGAGTAAATGAGCAGTTCTTC
CASSLGLAGVNEQFF
>.|TRBV9|TRBJ2-3|.
TGTGCCAGCAGCGTAGAGGAGGTCCGCACAGATACGCAGTATTTT
CASSVEEVRTDTQYF
>.|TRBV7-9|TRBJ2-1|.
TGTGCCAGCAGCCCCAAAGTCGCGGCTAACAATGAGCAGTTCTTC
CASSPKVAANNEQFF
>.|TRBV15|TRBJ2-7|TRBD1
TGTGCCACCAGCAGAGCCGGGACAGATAACTCCTACGAGCAGTACTTC
CATSRAGTDNSYEQYF
>.|TRBV19|TRBJ2-1|.
TGTGCCAGTAGTATCGGGGTTCATGAGCAGTTCTTC
CASSIGVHEQFF
>.|TRBV5-8|TRBJ1-5|TRBD1
TGTGCCAGCAGCTCCCGCGACAGGGACGGTAATCAGCCCCAGCATTTT
CASSSRDRDGNQPQHF
>.|TRBV15|TRBJ2-1|TRBD1
TGTGCCACCAGCCCTAGGGACAGGGGTGGTAATGAGCAGTTCTTC
CATSPRDRGGNEQFF
>.|TRBV7-8|TRBJ1-3|.
TGTGCCAGCAGCCGTTCCTCTGGAAACACCATATATTTT
CASSRSSGNTIYF